This is a list of T cell receptor beta chains from one sample in a study of blood T cell repertoires in COVID-19. Profiled with immunoSEQ multiplex PCR; TCRdb holds only in-frame clones, not every one. The table has 200,000 to 250,000 clones, more than 70% seen once. Source material: peripheral blood. The receptor set was obtained from an elderly man with acute or convalescent COVID-19. The CDR3 runs from the conserved cysteine through the conserved F or W. D genes are given only for firm matches. Only some rows state a clone size, as once, few, many or a class for expanded clones.

d_call,clone_size,v_call,j_call,cdr3_nt,cdr3_aa
.,.,TRBV6-5,TRBJ1-1,TGTGCCAGCAGTCAGGACGCGGGGTCCACTGAAGCTTTCTTT,CASSQDAGSTEAFF
TRBD1,.,TRBV19,TRBJ2-3,TGTGCCAGTAGTCGGACAGGCTCCACAGATACGCAGTATTTT,CASSRTGSTDTQYF
.,.,TRBV5-4,TRBJ1-4,TGTGCCAGCAGCCAACGGAGAAATGAAAAACTGTTTTTT,CASSQRRNEKLFF
TRBD1,.,TRBV3-1/TRBV3-2,TRBJ1-2,TGTGCCAGCAGCCCAACAGGGGTAAACTATGGCTACACCTTC,CASSPTGVNYGYTF
TRBD1,.,TRBV5-1,TRBJ2-3,TGCGCCTCGTGGACAGGGGGTGCAGATACGCAGTATTTT,CASWTGGADTQYF
.,.,TRBV6-2/TRBV6-3,TRBJ2-5,TGTGCCAGCAGTTACGCGGGGGCGAGAGGGGAGACCCAGTACTTC,CASSYAGARGETQYF
.,.,TRBV7-9,TRBJ1-1,TGTGCCAGCAGCTCAAGAGGAGGGATTCGGAACACTGAAGCTTTCTTT,CASSSRGGIRNTEAFF
.,.,TRBV3-1/TRBV3-2,TRBJ1-2,TGTGCCAGCAGCCCCGGGGGGACTAATGGCTACACCTTC,CASSPGGTNGYTF
.,.,TRBV5-1,TRBJ1-4,TGCGCCAGCAGCTTAACAGGAACTAATGAAAAACTGTTTTTT,CASSLTGTNEKLFF
.,.,TRBV4-1,TRBJ2-5,TGCGCCAGCAGCCAAGGGGGGGGCTACCAAGAGACCCAGTACTTC,CASSQGGGYQETQYF
.,.,TRBV18,TRBJ1-1,TGTGCCAGCTCGTCGAGGGGGATGAACACTGAAGCTTTCTTT,CASSSRGMNTEAFF
.,.,TRBV29-1,TRBJ1-1,TGCACCTCACGAACCGGGTTGAACACTGAAGCTTTCTTT,CTSRTGLNTEAFF
.,once,TRBV4-2,TRBJ2-5,TGTGCCAGCAGCCAAGACGACGGGGAGACCCAGTACTTC,CASSQDDGETQYF
TRBD1,.,TRBV6-5,TRBJ1-6,TGTGCCAGCAGCGGGACAGGGGATTCACCCCTCCACTTT,CASSGTGDSPLHF
.,.,TRBV28,TRBJ1-2,TGTGCCACCGGCCTAGACTATGGCTACACCTTC,CATGLDYGYTF
.,.,TRBV28,TRBJ1-3,TGTGCCAGCAGGGGGACTACAGGGACGGGAAACACCATATATTTT,CASRGTTGTGNTIYF
.,.,TRBV7-9,TRBJ1-6,TGTGCCAGCAGCCCCCTCCGGAGGGGCTCGAGTTCACCCCTCCACTTT,CASSPLRRGSSSPLHF
TRBD1,.,TRBV5-8,TRBJ2-7,TGTGCCAGCAGCTTGGGGCGGGACAGGCAGCGGAACGAGCAGTACTTC,CASSLGRDRQRNEQYF
.,.,TRBV7-2,TRBJ2-2,TGTGCCAGCAGGTCCACGACAGGAACCGGGGAGCTGTTTTTT,CASRSTTGTGELFF